This T cell receptor (beta chain) was obtained from a study of blood T cell repertoires in COVID-19. About the research overall: PBMCs, B-cell-depleted T cells, or T cells were the source of the cDNA or gDNA that made up the material.

Germline CDR1 reads MGHDK; CDR2 reads SYGVNS. This CDR3 spans 16 amino acids. V dropped 5 bases and J dropped 5; count of bases not matched to a gene: 12. This clone was seen just once. In the original workflow: Reference gene primer amplification in the assay estimated nucleated cell counts. Clones were read by immunoSEQ multiplex PCR, and TCRdb kept only the in-frame ones, dropping some. The D gene and trimming were derived from the DNA, and the V and J assignments and clone size from that table. The sample lists roughly 30,000 clones, 87% occurring once. The TCR originated in a human donor in a cohort sampled during active COVID-19. V is TRBV25-1 and J is TRBJ2-4; 7 nucleotides align to TRBD1. The sequenced sample was peripheral blood. In DNA form, the CDR3 reads TGTGCCAGCAGTAGTTTGGGACAGAACGAGCAAAACATTCAGTACTTC. This sequence encodes CASSSLGQNEQNIQYF.